What follows describes a single T cell receptor beta chain. Sequenced by immunoSEQ multiplex PCR; TCRdb stores in-frame clones only, minus some. The sample lists about 500,000 clones; approximately 89% were seen once. The sample originates from a study of blood T cell repertoires in COVID-19. Study background: Sites across the United States, Italy and Spain contributed samples from acute and convalescent COVID-19.

Sequences were obtained from peripheral blood. The receptor was derived from a man aged 18-30 years with COVID-19, enrolled during active disease.

CDR3 DNA: TGTGCCAGCAGCTTTTCAGGGCACTCACCCCTCCACTTT. This gives the protein CASSFSGHSPLHF. The chain recombines TRBV7-9 with TRBJ1-6, with D possibly being TRBD1 (5 bases). The V gene's germline CDR1 is SEHNR and CDR2 FQNEAQ (reference sequence). The CDR3 extends over 13 amino acids. V dropped 3 bases and J dropped 10 bases, with 10 bases sitting between them. Combining the CDR3 with reference TRBV7-9 and TRBJ1-6 gives the whole variable domain DTGVSQNPRHKITKRGQNVTFRCDPISEHNRLYWYRQTLGQGPEFLTYFQNEAQLEKSRLLSDRFSAERPKGSFSTLEIQRTEQGDSAMYLCASSFSGHSPLHFGNGTRLTVT.